This TCR beta chain stems from a study of OX40 agonist ivuxolimab in advanced cancers. Study-level background: Ivuxolimab, which targeted the costimulatory receptor OX40 (CD134), was an agonistic, fully human IgG2 monoclonal antibody. Intravenous ivuxolimab was administered to patients every 2 weeks at six dose levels: 0.01, 0.1, 0.3, 1.5, 3 and 10 mg/kg. Of the roughly 52 dose-escalation patients, hepatocellular carcinoma was present in roughly 19, melanoma in approximately 15, renal cell carcinoma in 9 and head and neck cancer in 9. The dose-escalation cohort was around 84% male with a mean age of approximately 60 years, ranging from 23 to 79. Patients were allowed to have had prior anti-PD-1, anti-PD-L1 or anti-CTLA-4 therapy, and 40% to 45% of the dose-escalation patients had been treated with checkpoint inhibitors. Partial responses were achieved by three dose-escalation patients, of whom one had hepatocellular carcinoma and two had cutaneous melanoma. The purpose of peripheral TCRbeta sequencing was to test whether ivuxolimab changed TCR sequence diversity and led to clonal T-cell expansion. The paper covers the monotherapy dose-escalation part of the phase I ivuxolimab trial, which included N of about 50 patients. Overall results and qualifications from the work: In partial responders in the 0.1-3.0 mg/kg groups, normalized peripheral clonal expansion was found to be among the lowest, especially among CD8+ T cells. Low levels of normalized T-cell clonal expansion were also seen in some patients who did not respond. After ivuxolimab, CD8+ T cells had more expanded clones than CD4+ T cells on average. Clonal expansion of both CD4+ and CD8+ blood T cells was observed from baseline to week 6 at doses 0.1 to 3.0 mg/kg. The antigen specificity of the clonally expanded peripheral T cells was not determined.

The trial excluded patients who had a history of autoimmune disease or who were on systemic immunosuppression. Peripheral blood for TCR sequencing was collected from all dose cohorts at baseline, on cycle 4 day 1, and on cycle 7 day 1. Samples came from an open-label, multicenter, first-in-human phase I dose-escalation trial of ivuxolimab. Adults with locally advanced or metastatic head and neck squamous cell, hepatocellular, melanoma or renal cell carcinoma were enrolled in the trial. CD4+ and CD8+ T cells were sorted separately from peripheral blood before TCR sequencing. To sequence the TCRbeta CDR3 region, genomic DNA was isolated from the sorted cells. The immunoSEQ Assay was used for sequencing of TCRbeta CDR3 regions. Here the immuneACCESS table is served through TCRdb, limited to in-frame sequences with V and J called. Missing clones are a known gap in these copies; in checked studies unresolved V genes cover under half, and the rest lacks a known reason. Present in this sample are about 53,000 clones, 85% to 90% of which were seen just once. The top ten clones comprise 11% of the sample.

The count of this clone is one. The antigen this receptor binds is unknown. No base qualities exist here, and no much larger clone lies one base off it. The receptor's source is an adult with an advanced solid tumor such as melanoma, head and neck, liver or kidney cancer. The specimen comprised CD4+ or CD8+ T cells sorted from blood, sampled in a trial of the OX40 agonist ivuxolimab.

The CDR3 protein sequence reads: CASRASGAGWETQYF. The nucleotide sequence is given as TGTGCCAGCAGGGCGAGCGGGGCCGGGTGGGAGACCCAGTACTTC. The rearrangement combines TRBV6-5 with TRBJ2-5, with TRBD2 matching 7 junction bases. The CDR3 measures 15 amino acids from cysteine to phenylalanine. Solely the CDR3 DNA is kept, with 45 bases framed from the first base. V ends up 6 bases short and J 5 bases short, with an unmatched junction base count of 12. Reading the germline V gene gives CDR1 MNHEY and CDR2 SVGAGI.